This paragraph reports one TCR beta chain. Its specificity is unknown. Assay: immunoSEQ multiplex PCR; the TCRdb copy retains only in-frame clones and omits some. The table has fewer than 150,000 clones, 90% seen once. The sample comes from a study of T cell responses to AZD1222 COVID-19 vaccine. Points from the study as a whole: Along spike, vaccine-associated CD4 TCRs were found throughout, with dominance at 160-218 and 743-854. Spike-specific TCR breadth and depth grew following two AZD1222 doses. Females outnumbered males among donors, who were mostly white British; clonal diversity was possibly underestimated.

Second-dose groups at about 4 or about 12 weeks were pooled. The material was peripheral blood, obtained 28 days after the second AZD1222 dose. This sequence was found in an adult who received the AZD1222 COVID-19 vaccine.

This chain's CDR3 is CAISEEYRLHSPLHF. For the CDR3, the DNA is TGTGCCATCAGTGAGGAGTATAGACTTCATTCACCCCTCCACTTT. The rearrangement links TRBV10-3 to TRBJ1-6; D unresolved. The CDR3 length is 15 residues. Germline V CDR1 and CDR2: ENHRY, SYGVKD. V was trimmed by 2 bases and J by 8 bases, leaving 13 bases between them.